The rows below give T cell receptor beta chains drawn from one sample of a study of shared clonotypes between healthy human individuals. Only in-frame clones appear in the TCRdb table, and some are missing; sequencing was by immunoSEQ multiplex PCR. This table has 2 million to 3 million clones, roughly 93% appearing once. The source material was naive CD4+ T cells from PBMCs. These receptors originate from a man younger than 35 in good health. Some clones in this sample may be carry-over from other donors' samples. CDR3s include the opening cysteine and the closing phenylalanine or tryptophan. Each record gives: clone size, CDR3 length, J gene, D gene, V gene, CDR3 protein, CDR3 DNA. D genes are given only for firm matches. A row's size may be missing; if present it is once, few, many or a size class.

>-|16|TRBJ2-2|-|TRBV27
CASSATVGWLTGELFF
TGTGCCAGCAGTGCCACCGTAGGGTGGTTGACCGGGGAGCTGTTTTTT
>-|16|TRBJ2-2|-|TRBV18
CASSPQQGRSAGELFF
TGTGCCAGCTCACCACAACAGGGAAGGAGCGCCGGGGAGCTGTTTTTT
>once|13|TRBJ1-1|-|TRBV28
CASSREGKTEAFF
TGTGCCAGCAGCCGTGAGGGCAAAACTGAAGCTTTCTTT
>-|14|TRBJ2-3|-|TRBV15
CATSRVVRGDTQYF
TGTGCCACCAGCAGAGTGGTCAGGGGAGATACGCAGTATTTT
>-|16|TRBJ2-3|TRBD2|TRBV7-3
CASSLKPSGRRDTQYF
TGTGCCAGCAGCTTAAAACCTAGCGGGAGAAGGGATACGCAGTATTTT
>-|10|TRBJ1-1|-|TRBV7-7
CASSLETAFF
TGTGCCAGCAGCCTAGAGACTGCTTTCTTT
>-|13|TRBJ1-1|-|TRBV7-9
CASSFSADTEAFF
TGTGCCAGCAGCTTTTCGGCGGACACTGAAGCTTTCTTT
>-|19|TRBJ1-2|-|TRBV5-1
CASSPVGPTGRSSRYGYTF
TGCGCCAGCAGCCCTGTGGGGCCCACAGGGAGATCATCCAGATATGGCTACACCTTC
>-|14|TRBJ1-2|-|TRBV5-1
CASSLVVEDYGYTF
TGCGCCAGCAGCTTGGTTGTTGAGGACTATGGCTACACCTTC
>-|15|TRBJ2-1|TRBD2|TRBV5-1
CASSSLAGGDNEQFF
TGCGCCAGCAGCTCTCTAGCGGGAGGGGACAATGAGCAGTTCTTC
>few|14|TRBJ1-1|TRBD1|TRBV5-1
CASSWGTENTEAFF
TGCGCCAGCAGCTGGGGGACAGAGAACACTGAAGCTTTCTTT
>-|14|TRBJ1-2|-|TRBV30
CAWSVGNSNYGYTF
TGTGCCTGGAGTGTAGGGAATTCGAACTATGGCTACACCTTC
>-|13|TRBJ2-4|-|TRBV7-3
CASSRDPKNIQYF
TGTGCCAGCAGCCGGGACCCCAAAAACATTCAGTACTTC
>-|11|TRBJ2-7|-|TRBV30
CAWRDIYEQYF
TGTGCCTGGAGGGATATCTACGAGCAGTACTTC
>-|14|TRBJ1-2|-|TRBV19
CASSREGFYYGYTF
TGTGCCAGTAGCCGGGAGGGTTTTTACTATGGCTACACCTTC
>-|14|TRBJ1-2|-|TRBV28
CASSFVSGPYGYTF
TGTGCCAGCAGTTTTGTATCAGGGCCCTATGGCTACACCTTC
>once|15|TRBJ2-1|-|TRBV5-4
CASSFGALASNEQFF
TGTGCCAGCAGCTTCGGGGCCCTAGCGTCCAATGAGCAGTTCTTC
>-|16|TRBJ2-2|TRBD2|TRBV10-3
CAISESVAGGTGELFF
TGTGCCATCAGTGAGTCGGTAGCGGGAGGGACCGGGGAGCTGTTTTTT
>-|14|TRBJ1-2|TRBD1|TRBV11-2
CASSQDRVGGGYTF
TGTGCCAGCAGTCAAGACAGGGTCGGGGGTGGCTACACCTTC
>-|17|TRBJ1-5|-|TRBV7-2
CASSLKSRLAYNQPQHF
TGTGCCAGCAGCTTAAAGTCCCGGCTCGCATACAATCAGCCCCAGCATTTT
>once|15|TRBJ2-2|TRBD2|TRBV27
CASSQGLANTGELFF
TGTGCCAGCAGCCAAGGACTAGCTAACACCGGGGAGCTGTTTTTT
>-|14|TRBJ2-7|-|TRBV6-5
CASSYSDGPYEQYF
TGTGCCAGCAGTTACTCGGACGGGCCCTACGAGCAGTACTTC
>-|13|TRBJ2-3|-|TRBV28
CASSLFQSDTQYF
TGTGCCAGCAGTTTATTTCAATCAGATACGCAGTATTTT
>-|14|TRBJ1-1|TRBD1|TRBV7-2
CASSPPGQGAGAFF
TGTGCCAGCAGCCCGCCGGGACAGGGGGCCGGCGCTTTCTTT
>-|15|TRBJ1-2|-|TRBV7-8
CASSPQGQTNYGYTF
TGTGCCAGCAGCCCTCAAGGACAGACTAACTATGGCTACACCTTC